This is a list of T cell receptor beta chains from one sample in a study of T cell responses to AZD1222 COVID-19 vaccine. This table comes from immunoSEQ multiplex PCR, and its TCRdb copy is limited to in-frame clones, with some not included. The top ten hold 4.5% to 5% of the sample, which has 95,000 to 150,000 clones, roughly 88% seen once. Sequenced material: peripheral blood, taken on day 0 of AZD1222 vaccination. The receptors shown here come from an adult in good health. Each CDR3 is given with its conserved first and last residue. A D gene is named only where the DNA matches it firmly. For some rows the clone size is stated as once, few or many, or as a class when expanded; others skip it.

TRBJ1-4 | once | . | TRBV15 | TGTGCCACCAGCAGACCAACAAGAACTAATGAAAAACTGTTTTTT | CATSRPTRTNEKLFF
TRBJ1-4 | . | . | TRBV4-1 | TGCGCCAGCAGCCACGTTTACCGGACCACCGATGAAAAACTGTTTTTT | CASSHVYRTTDEKLFF
TRBJ1-5 | . | . | TRBV18 | TGTGCCAGCTCACTTTCCTCGGCAGATAGCAATCAGCCCCAGCATTTT | CASSLSSADSNQPQHF
TRBJ1-6 | . | TRBD1 | TRBV2 | TGTGCCAGCACCTTAGGACAGGGTTATTCACCCCTCCACTTT | CASTLGQGYSPLHF
TRBJ1-1 | once | . | TRBV19 | TGTGCCAGTGTTACCAGGGGGAACACTGAAGCTTTCTTT | CASVTRGNTEAFF
TRBJ1-5 | . | . | TRBV7-6 | TGTGCCAGCAGCCGGGGTAGCAATCAGCCCCAGCATTTT | CASSRGSNQPQHF
TRBJ1-3 | . | . | TRBV21-1 | TGTGCCAGCAGCCTGCGGGGCTGTGGAAACACCATATATTTT | CASSLRGCGNTIYF
TRBJ1-4 | . | TRBD1 | TRBV4-2 | TGTGCCAGCAGCCGACAGGGGGATCGCGATACAACTAATGAAAAACTGTTTTTT | CASSRQGDRDTTNEKLFF
TRBJ1-2 | . | . | TRBV6-5 | TGTGCCAGCACTGGACGGTCATATGGCTACACCTTC | CASTGRSYGYTF
TRBJ2-5 | . | TRBD1 | TRBV5-5 | TGTGCCAGCAGCTCGGGTGACCCGGGACAGGGGTTGAAGACCCAGTACTTC | CASSSGDPGQGLKTQYF
TRBJ1-6 | . | TRBD1 | TRBV14 | TGTGTAGCCCACCACCAGCGAGGACAGGGGGGTTTTTCACCCCTCCACTTT | CVAHHQRGQGGFSPLHF
TRBJ2-2 | . | TRBD1 | TRBV6-6 | TGTGCCAGCAGTTCCGGGACAGGGGGCGCCGGGGAGCTGTTTTTT | CASSSGTGGAGELFF
TRBJ2-1 | . | TRBD1 | TRBV5-1 | TGCGCCAGCAGCTTGTCCCTGACAGGGTCCGATGAGCAGTTCTTC | CASSLSLTGSDEQFF
TRBJ2-7 | . | . | TRBV6-2/TRBV6-3 | TGTGCCAGCAGTCACTACTACGAGCAGTACTTC | CASSHYYEQYF
TRBJ2-5 | . | TRBD2 | TRBV10-3 | TGTGCCATCAGTGGGACTAGCGGGGGGGCCGGTGAAAAGGAGACCCAGTACTTC | CAISGTSGGAGEKETQYF
TRBJ1-4 | . | . | TRBV5-8 | TGTGCCAGCAGCTCCGACGGCTGGGTTGGAGAAAAACTGTTTTTT | CASSSDGWVGEKLFF
TRBJ1-1 | . | . | TRBV28 | TGTGCCAGCTCGGCGCCCGGGAGAGCTTTCTTT | CASSAPGRAFF
TRBJ1-2 | . | TRBD1 | TRBV27 | TGTGCCAGCACCCCCTTCCGGGACAGGGGAAGCTACACCTTC | CASTPFRDRGSYTF
TRBJ2-3 | . | . | TRBV5-1 | TGCGCCAGCAGCTGGGGGGCCCCCACAGATACGCAGTATTTT | CASSWGAPTDTQYF